One sample yielded the 2 T cell receptor beta chains listed below, sequenced in a study of T-cell memory formation after mild COVID-19. TCRdb independently ran MiXCR on the 5' RACE reads; one entry per CDR3 protein. The sample has 98,000 or so distinct CDR3 sequences; 18% are singletons. The sample comprised PBMCs or a T cell subset sorted from them (not recorded which). These receptors were obtained from a man between 18 and 35 years old who had mild COVID-19 (a few samples of this study predate the infection). Cell type and time point are not known.

CDR3 sequence (DNA): TGTGCCACCGCAGGGGGTGGACCTCAGAATACGCAGTATTTT. Amino acid sequence: CATAGGGPQNTQYF. The chain couples TRBV15 to TRBJ2-3, with 7 bases aligning to TRBD1. J was trimmed by 7 bases and V by 8 bases; bases with no gene match: 12. This CDR3 has 14 residues. Germline CDR1 LNHNV, CDR2 YYDKDF (reference sequence).

V is TRBV7-2 and J is TRBJ2-3, with D tentatively TRBD2 (5 bases). The CDR3 covers 13 residues. Trimming left V 4 bases short and J 9 bases short, with 14 bases between. Germline V lookup: CDR1 SGHTA, CDR2 FQGNSA. CDR3 nucleotides: TGTGCCAGCAGCTCCGGGGATAGGGAGACGCAGTATTTT. As protein: CASSSGDRETQYF.